These 25 T cell receptor beta chains were all obtained from the same sample, sequenced in a study of identical twins (dated by TCRdb to about 2016). Libraries were built with 5' RACE. These reads were obtained on an Illumina HiSeq 2000. Through fastp at Q25 and MiXCR, TCRdb rebuilt clones from the public reads, retaining in-frame beta chains. Entries are consolidated by CDR3 protein sequence, retaining the most common genes and DNA. The table for this sample lists about 730,000 distinct CDR3 sequences; 21% of them were counted only once. Roughly 4.3% of the sample is taken by the ten largest. These same data were also listed under a study on T cells expressing NK-cell markers.

Sequenced sample: PBMCs. Receptors were obtained from a woman aged 18-35 years in good health.

This clonotype was picked up many times. The genes are TRBV12-3 or TRBV12-4 and TRBJ1-4; D is undetermined. Trimming removed 6 bases at V and 5 bases at J, with 13 bases between. The CDR3 spans 14 residues. CDR3 residues: CASSPKSRNEKLFF. The CDR3 DNA sequence: TGTGCCAGCAGCCCGAAGTCAAGGAATGAAAAACTGTTTTTT.

This clonotype came up many times. This chain connects TRBV18 to TRBJ2-7; 10 positions agree with TRBD2. Looked up from germline, CDR1 is KGHSH and CDR2 is LQKENI. The CDR3 is 15 residues long. V trimming: 9 bases; J trimming: 6 bases; junction bases outside the gene matches: 14. In DNA form, the CDR3 reads TGTGCCAGTTCTGAAGCGGGAGGGCCCTCGACCGAGCAGTACTTC. Its translation is CASSEAGGPSTEQYF.

This clonotype has ten or more counts. The genes are TRBV20-1 and TRBJ1-5; D unclear. There are 12 residues in the CDR3. With 5 bases removed from V and 0 bases from J, the gap between germline ends came to 5 bases. Germline CDR1 reads DFQATT; CDR2 reads SNEGSKA (reference sequence). The CDR3 sequence: CSAAYSNQPQHF. CDR3 in DNA: TGCAGTGCTGCATATAGCAATCAGCCCCAGCATTTT.

This chain joins TRBV5-4 and TRBJ2-1, with 8 bases that match TRBD1. The length of the CDR3 is 14 residues. From germline, CDR1 is SGHNT and CDR2 YYREEE (reference sequence). V gave up 2 bases and J gave up 9 bases; unmatched junction bases: 7. The CDR3 is CASSFRFRGREQFF. The CDR3 DNA sequence: TGTGCCAGCAGCTTTAGATTCAGGGGGCGTGAGCAGTTCTTC.

The rearrangement uses TRBV9 and TRBJ1-2; tentatively, D is TRBD1 (5 bases). CDR1 SGDLS and CDR2 YYNGEE come from the germline V gene. V was pared by 0 bases and J by 6 bases, with 9 bases between. This CDR3 has 13 amino acids. This chain's CDR3 is CASSVVGGDGYTF. The DNA for the CDR3 is TGTGCCAGCAGCGTAGTTGGGGGAGATGGCTACACCTTC.

This clonotype was found many times. V is TRBV20-1 and J is TRBJ2-4, with TRBD1 identical over 9 bases. V shed 0 bases and J 6 bases; nucleotides not matched to a gene: 6. Germline assignment: CDR1 DFQATT and CDR2 SNEGSKA (reference sequence). This CDR3 comprises 15 residues. In DNA form, the CDR3 reads TGCAGTGCTAGAGATCCGGGACAGGGAACAAACATTCAGTACTTC. It translates to CSARDPGQGTNIQYF.

This clonotype appeared a few times. This chain uses TRBV7-2 with TRBJ2-1; D remains unclear. V was trimmed by 8 bases and J by 1 base, leaving 6 bases between them. The CDR3 totals 12 residues. Germline-derived CDR1 and CDR2 are SGHTA and FQGNSA. The DNA for the CDR3 is TGTGCCAGCCTGCCATCCTACAATGAGCAGTTCTTC. Its translation is CASLPSYNEQFF.

V gene TRBV12-3 or TRBV12-4 combines with J gene TRBJ1-2; D not certain. V was trimmed by 1 base and J by 4 bases, leaving 13 bases between them. This CDR3 region has 15 residues. The CDR3 sequence is CASSLVGIGGYGYTF. CDR3 bases: TGTGCCAGCAGTTTAGTTGGTATCGGCGGCTATGGCTACACCTTC.

The chain uses TRBV3-1 and TRBJ2-7; D is unclear. The CDR3 is 12 residues long. CDR1 LGHDT and CDR2 YNNKEL come from the germline V gene (reference sequence). With 5 bases removed from V and 5 bases from J, the gap between germline ends came to 10 bases. The CDR3 DNA follows: TGTGCCAGCAGCTCAGGCCCCCACGAGCAGTACTTC. It encodes CASSSGPHEQYF.

This clonotype was picked up a small number of times. The genes are TRBV5-1 and TRBJ2-5; 11 nucleotides match TRBD1. The V gene's germline CDR1 is SGHRS and CDR2 YFSETQ. This CDR3 spans 15 amino acids. Losses at the gene ends were 4 bases for V and 5 bases for J; bases not matched to a gene: 7. In DNA, the CDR3 is TGCGCCAGCAGCCCATGGACAGGGGGCTGGGAGACCCAGTACTTC. Its translation: CASSPWTGGWETQYF. Variable domain in full (rest from reference TRBV5-1 and TRBJ2-5): KAGVTQTPRYLIKTRGQQVTLSCSPISGHRSVSWYQQTPGQGLQFLFEYFSETQRNKGNFPGRFSGRQFSNSRSEMNVSTLELGDSALYLCASSPWTGGWETQYFGPGTRLLVL.

This clonotype was seen more than once but under ten times. The gene calls are TRBV7-9 and TRBJ2-3; 8 nucleotides match TRBD2. CDR3 length: 14 amino acids. CDR1 is SEHNR, CDR2 FQNEAQ, per germline (reference sequence). V was clipped by 5 bases and J by 5 bases; unmatched bases: 6. CDR3 region: CASSTRLALDTQYF. The CDR3 DNA reads TGTGCCAGCAGCACCCGACTAGCGCTAGATACGCAGTATTTT.

The chain employs TRBV20-1 and TRBJ2-2, with TRBD2 matching over 9 bases. This CDR3 has 15 residues. The V and J ends lost 6 bases and 6 bases, in that order; junction bases with no gene match: 11. CDR1 and CDR2 from the germline V gene are DFQATT and SNEGSKA (reference sequence). The CDR3 nucleotides read TGCAGTGCAACGATAGCGGGAGCTCCTGCCGGGGAGCTGTTTTTT. Translation: CSATIAGAPAGELFF.

This clonotype was seen many times. J is TRBJ2-3 and V is TRBV29-1; 9 positions match TRBD2. Per the germline V gene, CDR1 is SQVTM and CDR2 is ANQGSEA. The junction had 6 bases not matched to a gene; V was cut back by 3 bases and J by 5 bases. The CDR3 sequence is 14 residues long. The CDR3 reads CSVEIGGRGDTQYF. The CDR3 coding sequence is TGCAGCGTTGAGATTGGCGGGAGGGGAGATACGCAGTATTTT.

This clonotype came up a few times. The chain carries TRBV27 and TRBJ1-1; no firm D call. The CDR3 length is 13 residues. V was shortened by 1 base and J by 0 bases, with 3 bases between the two germline ends. The germline V gene encodes CDR1 MNHEY and CDR2 SMNVEV (reference sequence). CDR3 in DNA: TGTGCCAGCAGTTTATGGCTGAACACTGAAGCTTTCTTT. Amino acids: CASSLWLNTEAFF.

The genes are TRBV6-1 and TRBJ2-5, with D tentatively TRBD1 (5 bases). The CDR3 runs 14 residues. Germline CDR1 reads MNHNS; CDR2 reads SASEGT. V lost 7 bases and J 1 base, leaving 13 bases between the germline ends. DNA for the CDR3: TGTGCCAGCACAGACAGCACTATCCAAGAGACCCAGTACTTC. Amino acid sequence: CASTDSTIQETQYF.

This chain uses TRBV12-3 or TRBV12-4 with TRBJ2-1; 10 positions agree with TRBD2. The V gene end was trimmed by 8 bases and the J gene end by 3 bases; junction bases not matched to a gene: 1. This CDR3 comprises 13 residues. CDR3 in DNA: TGTGCCAGCGCTAGCGGGAGCTACAATGAGCAGTTCTTC. Amino acid sequence: CASASGSYNEQFF.

The chain is built from TRBV9 and TRBJ1-1, with D tentatively TRBD1 (6 bases). The length of the CDR3 is 15 residues. Looked up from germline, CDR1 is SGDLS and CDR2 is YYNGEE. V shed 2 bases and J shed 4 bases, with 15 bases lying between them. The chain's CDR3 is CASSVHRVFGTEAFF. CDR3 coding DNA: TGTGCCAGCAGCGTCCACAGGGTTTTTGGCACTGAAGCTTTCTTT.

The chain uses TRBV12-3 or TRBV12-4 and TRBJ2-6; D is ambiguous. V shed 2 bases and J shed 1 base, with 6 bases lying between them. The CDR3 extends over 15 amino acids. The DNA of the CDR3 is TGTGCCAGCAGTTTACAGGAGTCTGGGGCCAACGTCCTGACTTTC. It yields the protein CASSLQESGANVLTF.

This clonotype was detected many times. V is TRBV6-1 and J is TRBJ2-1; D perhaps matches TRBD2 (6 bases). V was pared by 6 bases and J by 5 bases, with 17 bases between. The CDR3 spans 15 residues. Per the germline V gene, CDR1 is MNHNS and CDR2 is SASEGT. CDR3 sequence: CASRAGGGVHNEQFF. The CDR3 coding sequence is TGTGCCAGCAGAGCGGGTGGCGGGGTCCACAATGAGCAGTTCTTC.

The chain couples TRBV28 to TRBJ2-1; D might be TRBD2 (5 bases). Germline-derived CDR1 and CDR2 are MDHEN and SYDVKM. Between the trimmed V and J ends, which lost 5 bases and 3 bases, there was a span of 14 bases. The CDR3 is made up of 15 amino acids. In DNA form, the CDR3 reads TGTGCCAGCAGTCCCCTGGGTAGCGTCTACAATGAGCAGTTCTTC. Its translation is CASSPLGSVYNEQFF.

The chain has TRBV20-1 and TRBJ2-1; 8 nucleotides align to TRBD2. V was clipped by 1 base and J by 4 bases; unmatched bases: 9. Germline V gene sequence: CDR1 DFQATT, CDR2 SNEGSKA (reference sequence). The CDR3 is 16 residues long. CDR3 nucleotides: TGCAGTGCTAGAGCTGTAGAGACTAGCGATTACAATGAGCAGTTCTTC. As protein: CSARAVETSDYNEQFF.

The chain uses TRBV7-9 and TRBJ2-2; no definite D call. V lost 1 base and J 0 bases, leaving 9 bases between the germline ends. Germline CDR1 reads SEHNR; CDR2 reads FQNEAQ (reference sequence). CDR3 length equals 16 residues. The CDR3 protein is CASSLGDATNTGELFF. CDR3 coding DNA: TGTGCCAGCAGCTTAGGAGACGCCACGAACACCGGGGAGCTGTTTTTT.

This clonotype was picked up a small number of times. This chain connects TRBV24-1 to TRBJ2-1, with 10 positions matching TRBD2. J gave up 10 bases and V 11 bases, and 16 bases lay outside the gene matches. The germline gives CDR1 KGHDR, CDR2 SFDVKD. The CDR3 is made up of 15 amino acids. CDR3 DNA sequence: TGTGCCAGCAGAGGACCTAGCGGGAGCGAGGGGGAGCAGTTCTTC. Its protein product is CASRGPSGSEGEQFF.

This chain links TRBV4-3 with TRBJ2-7, with 8 bases that match TRBD1. The V gene end was trimmed by 1 base and the J gene end by 4 bases; junction bases not matched to a gene: 6. The CDR3 has 15 residues. Germline CDR1 and CDR2: LGHNA and YSLEER. The CDR3 is CASSQGTGGMYEQYF. The CDR3 DNA follows: TGCGCCAGCAGCCAAGGCACAGGGGGTATGTACGAGCAGTACTTC.

The CDR3 loop reads CASSQDTGREQYF. In DNA form, the CDR3 reads TGCGCCAGCAGCCAAGATACGGGCCGGGAGCAGTACTTC. The rearrangement joins TRBV4-3 to TRBJ2-7; D not certain. The CDR3 sequence is 13 residues long. Germline loops: CDR1 LGHNA, CDR2 YSLEER. V was trimmed by 0 bases and J by 7 bases, leaving 10 bases between them.